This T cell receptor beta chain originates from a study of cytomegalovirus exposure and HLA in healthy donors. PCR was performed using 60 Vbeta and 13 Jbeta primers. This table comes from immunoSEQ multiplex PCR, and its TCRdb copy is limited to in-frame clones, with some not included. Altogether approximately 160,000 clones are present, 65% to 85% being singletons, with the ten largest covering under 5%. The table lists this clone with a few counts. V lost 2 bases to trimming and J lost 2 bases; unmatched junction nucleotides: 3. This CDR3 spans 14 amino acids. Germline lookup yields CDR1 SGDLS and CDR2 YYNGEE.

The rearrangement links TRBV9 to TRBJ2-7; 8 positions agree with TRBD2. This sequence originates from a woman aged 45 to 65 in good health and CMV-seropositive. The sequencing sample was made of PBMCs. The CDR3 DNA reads TGTGCCAGCAGCGTCGGGACTAGTACCTACGAGCAGTACTTC. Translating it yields CASSVGTSTYEQYF.